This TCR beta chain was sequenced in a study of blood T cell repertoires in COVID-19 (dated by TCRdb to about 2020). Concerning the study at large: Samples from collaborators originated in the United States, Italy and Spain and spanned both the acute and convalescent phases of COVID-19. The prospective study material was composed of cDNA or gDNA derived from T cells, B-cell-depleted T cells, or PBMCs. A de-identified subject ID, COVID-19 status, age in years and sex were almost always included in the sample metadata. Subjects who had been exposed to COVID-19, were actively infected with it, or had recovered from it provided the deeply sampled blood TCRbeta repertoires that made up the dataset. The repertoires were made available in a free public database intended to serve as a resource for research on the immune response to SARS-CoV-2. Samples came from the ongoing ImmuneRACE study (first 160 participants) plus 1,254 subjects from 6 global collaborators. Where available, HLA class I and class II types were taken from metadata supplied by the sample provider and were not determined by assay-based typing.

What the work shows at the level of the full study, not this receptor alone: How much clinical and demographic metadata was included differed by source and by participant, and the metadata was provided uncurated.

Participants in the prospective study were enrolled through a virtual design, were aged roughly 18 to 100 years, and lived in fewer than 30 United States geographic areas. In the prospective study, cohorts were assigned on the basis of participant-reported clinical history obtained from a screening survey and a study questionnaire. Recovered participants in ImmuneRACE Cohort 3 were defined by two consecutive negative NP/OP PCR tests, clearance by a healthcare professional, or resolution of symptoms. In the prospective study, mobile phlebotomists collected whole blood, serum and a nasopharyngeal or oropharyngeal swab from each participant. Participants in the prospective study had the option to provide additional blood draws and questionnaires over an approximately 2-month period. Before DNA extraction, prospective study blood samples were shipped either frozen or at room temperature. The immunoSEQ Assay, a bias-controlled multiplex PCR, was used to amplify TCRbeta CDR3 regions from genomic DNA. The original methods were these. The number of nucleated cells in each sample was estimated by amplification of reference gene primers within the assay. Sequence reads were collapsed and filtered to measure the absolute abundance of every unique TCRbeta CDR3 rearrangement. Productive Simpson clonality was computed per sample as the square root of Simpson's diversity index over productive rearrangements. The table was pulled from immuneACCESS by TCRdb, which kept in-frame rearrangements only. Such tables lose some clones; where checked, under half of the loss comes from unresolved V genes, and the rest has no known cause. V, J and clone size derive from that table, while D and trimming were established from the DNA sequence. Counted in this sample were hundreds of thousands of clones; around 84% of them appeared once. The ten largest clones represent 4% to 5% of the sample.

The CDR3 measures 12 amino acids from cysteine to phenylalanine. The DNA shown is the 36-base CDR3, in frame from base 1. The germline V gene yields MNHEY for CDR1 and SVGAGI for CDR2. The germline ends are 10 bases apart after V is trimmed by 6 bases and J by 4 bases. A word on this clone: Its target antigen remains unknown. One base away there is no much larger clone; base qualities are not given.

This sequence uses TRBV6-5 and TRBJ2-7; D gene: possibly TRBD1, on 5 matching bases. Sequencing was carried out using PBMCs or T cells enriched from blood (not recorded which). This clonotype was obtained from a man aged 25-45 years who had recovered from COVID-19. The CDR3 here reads CASSLRGYEQYF. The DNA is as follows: TGTGCCAGCAGCCTAAGGGGTTACGAGCAGTACTTC.